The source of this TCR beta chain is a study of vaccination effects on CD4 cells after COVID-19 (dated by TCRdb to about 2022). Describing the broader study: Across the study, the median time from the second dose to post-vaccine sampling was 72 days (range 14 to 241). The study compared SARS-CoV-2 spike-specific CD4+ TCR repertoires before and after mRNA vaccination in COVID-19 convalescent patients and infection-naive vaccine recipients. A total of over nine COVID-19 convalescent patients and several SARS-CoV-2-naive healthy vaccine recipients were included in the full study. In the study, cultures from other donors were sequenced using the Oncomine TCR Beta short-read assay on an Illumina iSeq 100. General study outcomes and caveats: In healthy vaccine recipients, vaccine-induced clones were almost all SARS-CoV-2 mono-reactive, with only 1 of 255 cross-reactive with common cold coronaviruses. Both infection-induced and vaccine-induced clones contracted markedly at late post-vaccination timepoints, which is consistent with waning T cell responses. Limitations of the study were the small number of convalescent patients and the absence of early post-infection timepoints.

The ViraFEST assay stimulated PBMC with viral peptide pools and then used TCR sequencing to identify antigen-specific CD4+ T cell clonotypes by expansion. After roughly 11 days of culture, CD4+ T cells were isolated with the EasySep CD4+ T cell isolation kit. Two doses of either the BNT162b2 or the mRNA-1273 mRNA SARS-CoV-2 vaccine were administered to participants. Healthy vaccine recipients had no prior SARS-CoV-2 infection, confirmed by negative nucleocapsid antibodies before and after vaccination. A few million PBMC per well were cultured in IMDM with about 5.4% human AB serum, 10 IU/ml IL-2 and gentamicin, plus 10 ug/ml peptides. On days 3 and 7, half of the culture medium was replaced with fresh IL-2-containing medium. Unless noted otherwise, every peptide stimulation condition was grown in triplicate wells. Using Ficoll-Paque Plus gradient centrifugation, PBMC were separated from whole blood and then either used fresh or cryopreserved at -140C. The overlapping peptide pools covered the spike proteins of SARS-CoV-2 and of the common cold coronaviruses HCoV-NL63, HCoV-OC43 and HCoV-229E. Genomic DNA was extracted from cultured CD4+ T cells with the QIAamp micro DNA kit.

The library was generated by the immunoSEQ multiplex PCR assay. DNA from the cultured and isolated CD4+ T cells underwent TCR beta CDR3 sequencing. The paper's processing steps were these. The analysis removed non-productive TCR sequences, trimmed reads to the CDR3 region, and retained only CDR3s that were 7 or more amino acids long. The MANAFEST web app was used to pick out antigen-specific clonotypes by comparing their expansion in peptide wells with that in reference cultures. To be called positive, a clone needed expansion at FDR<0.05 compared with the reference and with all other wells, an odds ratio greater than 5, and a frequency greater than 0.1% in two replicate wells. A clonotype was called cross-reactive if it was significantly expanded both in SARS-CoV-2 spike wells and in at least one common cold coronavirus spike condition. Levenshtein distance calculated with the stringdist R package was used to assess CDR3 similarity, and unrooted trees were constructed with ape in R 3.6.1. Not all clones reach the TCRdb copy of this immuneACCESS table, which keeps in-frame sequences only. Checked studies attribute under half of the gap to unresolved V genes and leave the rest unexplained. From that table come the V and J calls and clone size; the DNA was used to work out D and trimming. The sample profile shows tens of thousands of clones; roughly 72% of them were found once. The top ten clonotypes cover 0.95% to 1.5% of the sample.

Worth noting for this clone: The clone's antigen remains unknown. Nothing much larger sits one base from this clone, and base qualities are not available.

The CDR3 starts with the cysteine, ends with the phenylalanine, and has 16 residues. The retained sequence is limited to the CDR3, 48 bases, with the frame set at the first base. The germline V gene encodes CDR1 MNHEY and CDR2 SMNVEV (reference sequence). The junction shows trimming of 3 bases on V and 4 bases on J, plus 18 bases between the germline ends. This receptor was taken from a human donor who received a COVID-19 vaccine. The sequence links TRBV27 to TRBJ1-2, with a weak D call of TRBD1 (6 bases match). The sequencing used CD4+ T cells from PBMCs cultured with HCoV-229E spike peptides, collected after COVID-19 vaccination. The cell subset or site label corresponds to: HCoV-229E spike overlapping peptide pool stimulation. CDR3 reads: CASSFSGALAFYGYTF. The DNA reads TGTGCCAGCAGTTTTTCGGGGGCCCTAGCCTTCTATGGCTACACCTTC.